This passage covers 19 T cell receptor beta chains from one sample sequenced in a study of graft-versus-host responses after intestinal transplantation. Here immunoSEQ multiplex PCR was the method, and the copy in TCRdb shows in-frame clones only, minus some. Of more than 25,000 clones listed, just over 90% are singletons. The input for sequencing was PBMCs, taken 18 days after transplant. These receptors all stem from a human patient who received an intestinal transplant, so some T cells may come from the graft donor.

The chain recombines TRBV4-2 with TRBJ2-7; D perhaps matches TRBD2 (7 bases). The CDR3 loop spans 16 amino acids. The germline gives CDR1 LGHNA, CDR2 YNFKEQ. The V and J ends lost 0 bases and 0 bases respectively, with 12 bases between them. The CDR3 DNA is TGTGCCAGCAGCCAAGATCTTAGGGGGGGCTCCTACGAGCAGTACTTC. Protein product: CASSQDLRGGSYEQYF.

The V gene is TRBV2, the J gene TRBJ2-1; TRBD1 matches 8 bases. Germline V CDR1 and CDR2: SNHLY, FYNNEI. The J segment lost 7 bases and the V segment lost 11 bases, leaving 4 bases of the junction unmatched. The CDR3 covers 11 residues. CDR3 sequence: CADDRGNEQFF. The DNA for the CDR3 is TGTGCCGACGACAGGGGAAATGAGCAGTTCTTC.

The V call is TRBV11-2, the J call TRBJ2-5; TRBD2 agrees at 9 bases. Germline CDR1 is SGHAT and CDR2 is FQNNGV. The ends lost 5 bases at V and 5 bases at J; junction bases unmatched: 12. The CDR3 has 16 amino acids. The CDR3 bases are TGTGCCAGCAGCCCAGACCTGGGACTAGCTAAGGAGACCCAGTACTTC. This translates into CASSPDLGLAKETQYF. Combining the CDR3 with reference TRBV11-2 and TRBJ2-5 gives the whole variable domain EAGVAQSPRYKIIEKRQSVAFWCNPISGHATLYWYQQILGQGPKLLIQFQNNGVVDDSQLPKDRFSAERLKGVDSTLKIQPAKLEDSAVYLCASSPDLGLAKETQYFGPGTRLLVL.

This chain joins TRBV7-9 and TRBJ2-1, with D hard to call. The CDR3 sequence is 8 residues long. CDR1 is SEHNR and CDR2 is FQNEAQ in the germline V gene (reference sequence). Trimming took 11 bases from V and 9 from J, leaving 5 bases between them. CDR3: CAGSEQFF. The CDR3 DNA reads as TGTGCCGGTAGTGAGCAGTTCTTC. The full variable domain, its missing parts supplied by reference TRBV7-9 and TRBJ2-1, is DTGVSQNPRHKITKRGQNVTFRCDPISEHNRLYWYRQTLGQGPEFLTYFQNEAQLEKSRLLSDRFSAERPKGSFSTLEIQRTEQGDSAMYLCAGSEQFFGPGTRLTVL.

This clone was seen just once. One junction end disagrees with the germline gene, perhaps due to a read error. V is TRBV20-1 and J is TRBJ1-1; no reliable D call. Per the germline V gene, CDR1 is DFQATT and CDR2 is SNEGSKA (reference sequence). The CDR3 runs to 11 residues. The CDR3 bases are TGCAGTGCCCCGCCGGCCTCCGGGCCCACTTTT. As protein: CSAPPASGPTF.

The genes are TRBV4-2 and TRBJ2-2; D gene uncertain. Trimming shortened V by 5 bases and J by 6 bases, and 13 bases separated the two germline ends. This CDR3 is 14 amino acids long. Germline V CDR1 and CDR2: LGHNA, YNFKEQ. CDR3 sequence reads: CASSANLDPGELFF. As DNA, the CDR3 is TGTGCCAGCAGCGCGAACCTAGACCCCGGGGAGCTGTTTTTT.

The chain combines TRBV7-3 with TRBJ2-5; D possibly corresponds to TRBD2 (6 bases). V was clipped by 0 bases and J by 1 base, with 6 bases between them. The CDR3 extends over 14 amino acids. From germline, CDR1 is SGHTA and CDR2 FQGTGA. Here the CDR3 reads CASSLTTSQETQYF. Written as DNA, the CDR3 is TGTGCCAGCAGCTTAACGACTAGCCAAGAGACCCAGTACTTC.

J is TRBJ1-2 and V is TRBV30, with TRBD1 as a possible D gene (5 bases). Germline loops: CDR1 GTSNPN, CDR2 SVGIG (reference sequence). This CDR3 has 13 amino acids. V was clipped by 2 bases and J by 4 bases, with 11 bases between them. For the CDR3, the DNA is TGTGCCTGGAGTCCAGGGTTCGGCTATGGCTACACCTTC. The encoded protein is CAWSPGFGYGYTF.

The rearrangement links TRBV9 to TRBJ1-2; D not certain. The germline V gene encodes CDR1 SGDLS and CDR2 YYNGEE. V lost 4 bases and J 0 bases, leaving 13 bases between the germline ends. This CDR3 is built from 15 residues. The chain's CDR3 is CASSPDGRANYGYTF. In DNA, the CDR3 is TGTGCCAGCAGCCCGGACGGCAGAGCTAACTATGGCTACACCTTC.

The J gene is TRBJ1-1, the V gene TRBV12-5; TRBD1 matches 12 bases. The J segment lost 10 bases and the V segment lost 5 bases, leaving 11 bases of the junction unmatched. Per germline, CDR1 LGHNT and CDR2 FRNRAP. The CDR3 consists of 15 residues. This CDR3 reads CASGPGTGGIWSAFF. The DNA for the CDR3 is TGTGCTAGTGGTCCCGGGACAGGGGGCATTTGGTCAGCTTTCTTT.

The gene calls are TRBV5-1 and TRBJ2-3; 8 bases line up with TRBD1. CDR3 length: 17 residues. The germline gives CDR1 SGHRS, CDR2 YFSETQ. Germline trimming cut 4 bases from V and 2 bases from J; bases unmatched to any gene: 12. CDR3 sequence reads: CASSPGTGGAITDTQYF. The CDR3 region has the DNA TGCGCCAGCAGCCCGGGGACAGGAGGGGCCATCACAGATACGCAGTATTTT.

This chain uses TRBV15 with TRBJ2-7, with D perhaps assigned TRBD1 or TRBD2 (5 bases each). The V and J ends lost 6 bases and 7 bases respectively, with 10 bases between them. Germline values: CDR1 LNHNV, CDR2 YYDKDF (reference sequence). The CDR3 contains 11 residues. In nucleotides, the CDR3 is TGTGCCACCAGAGGGACGAGGGAGCAGTACTTC. This encodes CATRGTREQYF.

This chain uses TRBV4-2 with TRBJ2-7; 11 bases map to TRBD2. Per germline, CDR1 LGHNA and CDR2 YNFKEQ. Trimming removed 1 base from V and 2 bases from J; junction bases left unmatched: 4. The length of the CDR3 is 16 residues. CDR3 nucleotide sequence: TGTGCCAGCAGCCAAGCGGCTAGCGGGAGGACCTACGAGCAGTACTTC. The encoded protein is CASSQAASGRTYEQYF.

The chain combines TRBV9 with TRBJ1-6; TRBD1 is a possible D gene (5 bases). The V and J ends lost 0 bases and 8 bases respectively, with 6 bases between them. The CDR3 has 13 amino acids. Germline V gives CDR1 SGDLS, CDR2 YYNGEE. Here the CDR3 reads CASSVGGDSPLHF. The CDR3 DNA is TGTGCCAGCAGCGTAGGGGGGGATTCACCCCTCCACTTT. Full variable domain (rest looked up from reference TRBV9 and TRBJ1-6): DSGVTQTPKHLITATGQRVTLRCSPRSGDLSVYWYQQSLDQGLQFLIQYYNGEERAKGNILERFSAQQFPDLHSELNLSSLELGDSALYFCASSVGGDSPLHFGNGTRLTVT.

The chain carries TRBV11-2 and TRBJ1-5; D is possibly TRBD1 (6 bases). Germline CDR1 and CDR2: SGHAT and FQNNGV. The CDR3 spans 13 residues. V was pared by 4 bases and J by 4 bases, with 8 bases between. The CDR3 sequence is CASSSGENQPQHF. The CDR3 DNA sequence: TGTGCCAGCAGCTCAGGGGAAAATCAGCCCCAGCATTTT.

The chain carries TRBV6-1 and TRBJ2-5; 9 bases map to TRBD1. The CDR3 is 19 amino acids. The V segment lost 1 base and the J segment 2 bases; nucleotides outside the gene matches: 14. Looked up from germline, CDR1 is MNHNS and CDR2 is SASEGT. The CDR3 region is CASSEVRTGANILQETQYF. The CDR3 nucleotides are TGTGCCAGCAGTGAAGTGAGGACAGGGGCCAACATACTACAAGAGACCCAGTACTTC.

The chain has TRBV7-3 and TRBJ2-1, with 12 nucleotides matching TRBD2. The CDR3 is 15 residues long. Germline V gene sequence: CDR1 SGHTA, CDR2 FQGTGA. Trimming took 4 bases from V and 3 from J; bases not matched to a gene: 1. CDR3 sequence reads: CASSSSGGDYNEQFF. In DNA, the CDR3 is TGTGCCAGCAGCTCTAGCGGGGGGGACTACAATGAGCAGTTCTTC.

The chain is built from TRBV2 and TRBJ1-6; a weak D match, TRBD1 (6 bases). Per the germline V gene, CDR1 is SNHLY and CDR2 is FYNNEI. The CDR3 has 17 amino acids. V was pared by 1 base and J by 0 bases, with 10 bases between. The CDR3 here is CASSEGLDSSYNSPLHF. The CDR3 coding sequence is TGTGCCAGCAGTGAAGGTTTGGACAGCTCCTATAATTCACCCCTCCACTTT.

V is TRBV9 and J is TRBJ2-7; TRBD1 matches at 7 bases. V lost 2 bases and J lost 3; bases outside the gene matches: 8. This CDR3 comprises 15 residues. From germline, CDR1 is SGDLS and CDR2 YYNGEE. This CDR3 reads CASSVYPGQDYEQYF. Written as DNA, the CDR3 is TGTGCCAGCAGCGTTTACCCCGGACAGGACTACGAGCAGTACTTC.